The table lists the clone carrying this TCR beta chain with many counts. This record comes from a study of T-cell memory formation after mild COVID-19. CDR1 SGHTA and CDR2 FQGNSA come from the germline V gene. V was pared by 5 bases and J by 4 bases, with 3 bases of the junction left unmatched. The CDR3 is made up of 13 amino acids. TCRdb used MiXCR to reprocess the 5' RACE reads, holding one entry per CDR3 protein. Counted here are about 320,000 distinct CDR3 sequences, roughly an eighth occurring once; the ten biggest clones make up under 25%. Input material: PBMCs or a T cell subset sorted from them (not recorded which). J is TRBJ1-1 and V is TRBV7-2; 8 bases match TRBD1. The TCR was taken from a man aged 18 to 30 who had mild COVID-19 (a few samples of this study predate the infection). Cell type and time point are not known. CDR3 loop: CASSPQGATEAFF. The DNA of the CDR3 is TGTGCCAGCAGCCCCCAGGGGGCCACTGAAGCTTTCTTT. Combining the CDR3 with reference TRBV7-2 and TRBJ1-1 gives the whole variable domain GAGVSQSPSNKVTEKGKDVELRCDPISGHTALYWYRQSLGQGLEFLIYFQGNSAPDKSGLPSDRFSAERTGGSVSTLTIQRTQQEDSAVYLCASSPQGATEAFFGQGTRLTVV.